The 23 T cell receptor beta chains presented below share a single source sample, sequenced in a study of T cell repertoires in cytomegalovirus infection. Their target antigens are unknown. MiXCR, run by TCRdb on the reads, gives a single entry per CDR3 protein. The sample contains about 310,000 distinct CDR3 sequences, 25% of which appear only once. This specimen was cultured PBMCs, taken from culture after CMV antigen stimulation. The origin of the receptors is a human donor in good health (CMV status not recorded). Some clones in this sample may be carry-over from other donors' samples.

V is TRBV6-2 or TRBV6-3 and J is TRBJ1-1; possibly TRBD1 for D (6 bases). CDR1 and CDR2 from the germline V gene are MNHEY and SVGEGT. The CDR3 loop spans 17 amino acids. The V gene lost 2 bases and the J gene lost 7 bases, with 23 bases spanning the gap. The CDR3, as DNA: TGTGCCAGCAGTTACAGTCTGACCAAGACAGGCGTAATTGAAGCTTTCTTT. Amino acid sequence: CASSYSLTKTGVIEAFF.

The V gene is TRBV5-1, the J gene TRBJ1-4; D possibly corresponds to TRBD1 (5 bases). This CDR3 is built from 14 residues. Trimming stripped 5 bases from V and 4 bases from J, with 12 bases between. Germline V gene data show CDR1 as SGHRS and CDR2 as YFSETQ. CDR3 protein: CASREGTHNEKLFF. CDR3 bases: TGCGCCAGCAGAGAGGGGACCCATAATGAAAAACTGTTTTTT.

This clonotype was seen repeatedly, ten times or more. The CDR3 region has the DNA TGTGCCAGTAGTATAGGGCAGCGAAGAAGCAATCAGCCCCAGCATTTT. This translates into CASSIGQRRSNQPQHF. This chain uses TRBV19 with TRBJ1-5, with D hard to call. The CDR3 has 16 amino acids. Trimming cost V 1 base and J 1 base, with 11 bases left between them. Germline V gene lookup returns CDR1 LNHDA and CDR2 SQIVND (reference sequence).

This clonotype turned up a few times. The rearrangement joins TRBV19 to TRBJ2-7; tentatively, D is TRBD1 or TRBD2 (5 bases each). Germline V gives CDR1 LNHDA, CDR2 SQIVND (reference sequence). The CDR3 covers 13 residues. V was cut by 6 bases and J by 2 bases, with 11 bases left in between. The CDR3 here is CASRRDGAYEQYF. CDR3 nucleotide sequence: TGTGCCAGTAGGAGGGACGGGGCCTACGAGCAGTACTTC.

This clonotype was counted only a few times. DNA of the CDR3: TGTGCCAGCGTACTACAAAGTAGCGGGAGGAGGCAAGAGACCCAGTACTTC. Amino acid sequence: CASVLQSSGRRQETQYF. The gene calls are TRBV7-6 and TRBJ2-5; 10 bases map to TRBD2. Trimming took 8 bases from V and 2 from J; bases not matched to a gene: 14. CDR1 is SGHVS and CDR2 is FNYEAQ in the germline V gene. The CDR3 covers 17 residues.

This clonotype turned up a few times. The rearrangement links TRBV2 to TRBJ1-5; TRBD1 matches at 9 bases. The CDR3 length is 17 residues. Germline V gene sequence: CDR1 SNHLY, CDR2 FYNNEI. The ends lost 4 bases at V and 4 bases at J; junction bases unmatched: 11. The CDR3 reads CASSGDRDLWVNQPQHF. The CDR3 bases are TGTGCCAGCAGTGGGGACAGGGACCTGTGGGTAAATCAGCCCCAGCATTTT.

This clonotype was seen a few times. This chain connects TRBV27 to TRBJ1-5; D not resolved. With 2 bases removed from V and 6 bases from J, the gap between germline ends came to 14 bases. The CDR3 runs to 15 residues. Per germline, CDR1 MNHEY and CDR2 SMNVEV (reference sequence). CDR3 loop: CASSLVGGSGQPQHF. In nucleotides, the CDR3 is TGTGCCAGCAGTTTAGTAGGAGGGTCAGGTCAGCCCCAGCATTTT.

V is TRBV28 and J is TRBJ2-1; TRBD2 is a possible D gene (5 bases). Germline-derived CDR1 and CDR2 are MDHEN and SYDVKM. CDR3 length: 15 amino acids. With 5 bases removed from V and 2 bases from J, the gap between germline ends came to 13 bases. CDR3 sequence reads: CASSPGKGTYNEQFF. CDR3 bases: TGTGCCAGCAGTCCCGGGAAGGGAACCTACAATGAGCAGTTCTTC.

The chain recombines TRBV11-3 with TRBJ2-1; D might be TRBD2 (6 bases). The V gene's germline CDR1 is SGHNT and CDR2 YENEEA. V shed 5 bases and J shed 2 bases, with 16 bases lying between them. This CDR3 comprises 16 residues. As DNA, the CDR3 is TGTGCCAGCAGCCTTAACGGGGGAGGTCCCTACAATGAGCAGTTCTTC. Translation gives CASSLNGGGPYNEQFF.

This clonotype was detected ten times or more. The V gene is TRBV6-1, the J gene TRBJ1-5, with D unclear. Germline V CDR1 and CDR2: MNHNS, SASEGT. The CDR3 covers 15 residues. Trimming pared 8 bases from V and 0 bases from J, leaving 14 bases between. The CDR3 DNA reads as TGTGCCAGCCTCGTCGCGGGGAATAGCAATCAGCCCCAGCATTTT. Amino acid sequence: CASLVAGNSNQPQHF.

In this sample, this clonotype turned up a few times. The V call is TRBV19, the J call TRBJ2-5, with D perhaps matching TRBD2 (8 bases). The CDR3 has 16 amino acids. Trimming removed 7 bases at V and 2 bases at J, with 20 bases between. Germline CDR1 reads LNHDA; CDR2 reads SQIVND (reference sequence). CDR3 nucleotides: TGTGCCAGTAACTTAGCGGGGACAGCCTCTCAAGAGACCCAGTACTTC. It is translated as CASNLAGTASQETQYF.

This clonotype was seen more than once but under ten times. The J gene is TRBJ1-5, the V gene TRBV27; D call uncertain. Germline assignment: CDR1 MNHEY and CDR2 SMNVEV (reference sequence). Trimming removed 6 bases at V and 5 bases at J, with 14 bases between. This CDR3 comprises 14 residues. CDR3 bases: TGTGCCAGCAGGGAACCCGGCCCTTATCAGCCCCAGCATTTT. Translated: CASREPGPYQPQHF.

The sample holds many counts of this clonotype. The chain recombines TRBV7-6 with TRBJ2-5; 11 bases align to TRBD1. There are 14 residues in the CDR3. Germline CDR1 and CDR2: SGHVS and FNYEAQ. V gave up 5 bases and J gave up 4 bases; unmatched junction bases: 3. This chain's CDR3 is CASSLGTGGETQYF. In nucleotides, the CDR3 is TGTGCCAGCAGCCTCGGGACAGGGGGAGAGACCCAGTACTTC. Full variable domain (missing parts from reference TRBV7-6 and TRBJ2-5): GAGVSQSPRYKVTKRGQDVALRCDPISGHVSLYWYRQALGQGPEFLTYFNYEAQQDKSGLPNDRFSAERPEGSISTLTIQRTEQRDSAMYRCASSLGTGGETQYFGPGTRLLVL.

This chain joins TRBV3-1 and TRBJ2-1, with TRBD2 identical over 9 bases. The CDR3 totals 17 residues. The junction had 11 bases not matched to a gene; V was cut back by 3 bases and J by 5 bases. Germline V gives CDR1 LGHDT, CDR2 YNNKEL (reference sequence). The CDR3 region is CASSHALSRLADNEQFF. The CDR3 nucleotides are TGTGCCAGCAGCCACGCCTTATCCCGACTAGCGGACAATGAGCAGTTCTTC.

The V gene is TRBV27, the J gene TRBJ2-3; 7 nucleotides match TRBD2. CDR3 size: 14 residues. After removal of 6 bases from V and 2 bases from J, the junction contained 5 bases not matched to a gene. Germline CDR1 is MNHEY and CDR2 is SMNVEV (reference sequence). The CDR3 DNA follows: TGTGCCAGCAGACTAGCGACGCTCACAGATACGCAGTATTTT. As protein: CASRLATLTDTQYF.

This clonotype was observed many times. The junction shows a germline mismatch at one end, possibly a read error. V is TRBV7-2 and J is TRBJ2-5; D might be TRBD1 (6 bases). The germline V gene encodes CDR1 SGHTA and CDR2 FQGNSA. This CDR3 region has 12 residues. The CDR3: CASSLDPGATHF. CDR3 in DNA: TGTGCCAGCAGCTTAGATCCAGGGGCAACGCACTTC.

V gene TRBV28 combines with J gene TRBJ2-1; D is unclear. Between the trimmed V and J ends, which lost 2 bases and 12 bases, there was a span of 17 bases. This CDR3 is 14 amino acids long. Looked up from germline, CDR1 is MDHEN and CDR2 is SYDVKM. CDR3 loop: CASSLSLLVKGQFF. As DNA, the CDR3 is TGTGCCAGCAGTTTAAGTTTACTCGTTAAGGGGCAGTTCTTC.

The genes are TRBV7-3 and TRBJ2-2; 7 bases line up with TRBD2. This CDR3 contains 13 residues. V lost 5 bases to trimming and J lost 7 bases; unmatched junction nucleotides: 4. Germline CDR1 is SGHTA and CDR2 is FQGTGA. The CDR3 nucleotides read TGTGCCAGCAGCCCTACTAGCGTCGGGGAGCTGTTTTTT. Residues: CASSPTSVGELFF. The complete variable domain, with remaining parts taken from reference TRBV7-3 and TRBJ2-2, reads GAGVSQTPSNKVTEKGKYVELRCDPISGHTALYWYRQSLGQGPEFLIYFQGTGAADDSGLPNDRFFAVRPEGSVSTLKIQRTERGDSAVYLCASSPTSVGELFFGEGSRLTVL.

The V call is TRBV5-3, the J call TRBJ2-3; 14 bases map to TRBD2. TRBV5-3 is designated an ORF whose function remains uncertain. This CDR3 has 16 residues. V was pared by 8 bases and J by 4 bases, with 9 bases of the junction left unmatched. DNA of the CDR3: TGTGCCAGCAGCGAACGACTAGCGGGAGGGTCAGATACGCAGTATTTT. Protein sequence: CASSERLAGGSDTQYF.

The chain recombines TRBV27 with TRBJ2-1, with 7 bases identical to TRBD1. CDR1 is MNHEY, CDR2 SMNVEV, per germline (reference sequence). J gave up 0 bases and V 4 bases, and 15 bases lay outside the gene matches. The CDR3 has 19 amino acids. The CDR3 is CASSYSRDSFLFSYNEQFF. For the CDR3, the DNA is TGTGCCAGCAGTTACTCCCGGGACAGCTTCCTCTTCTCCTACAATGAGCAGTTCTTC.

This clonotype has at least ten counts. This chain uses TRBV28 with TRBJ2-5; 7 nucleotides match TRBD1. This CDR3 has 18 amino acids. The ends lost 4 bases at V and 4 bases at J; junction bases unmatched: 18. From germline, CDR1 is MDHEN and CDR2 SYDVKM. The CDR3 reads CASSSYPQGPPGGETQYF. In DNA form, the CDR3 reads TGTGCCAGCAGTTCTTACCCCCAGGGACCTCCAGGGGGAGAGACCCAGTACTTC.

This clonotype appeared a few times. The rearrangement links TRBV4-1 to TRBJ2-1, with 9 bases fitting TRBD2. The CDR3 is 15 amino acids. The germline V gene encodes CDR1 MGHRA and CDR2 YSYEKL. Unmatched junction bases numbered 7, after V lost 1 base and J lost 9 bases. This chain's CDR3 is CASSQGTSGRGEQFF. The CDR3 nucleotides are TGCGCCAGCAGCCAAGGCACTAGCGGGCGCGGTGAGCAGTTCTTC.

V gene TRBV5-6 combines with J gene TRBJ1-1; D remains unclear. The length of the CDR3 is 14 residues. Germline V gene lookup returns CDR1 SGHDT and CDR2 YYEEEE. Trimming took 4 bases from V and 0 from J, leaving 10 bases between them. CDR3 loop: CASSVKWLNTEAFF. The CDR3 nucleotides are TGTGCCAGCAGCGTAAAATGGCTGAACACTGAAGCTTTCTTT.